These T cell receptor beta chains were read from a single sample in a study of blood T cell repertoires in COVID-19. Using immunoSEQ multiplex PCR, the repertoire was profiled, and TCRdb retains in-frame clones only, with some absent. The sample contains 95,000 to 150,000 clones, around 90% of which appear only once. Sequenced sample: peripheral blood. The origin of the receptors is a man over 45 with COVID-19, enrolled during active disease. Both conserved end residues are part of each CDR3. Fields, in order: D gene, V gene, clone size, J gene, CDR3 protein, CDR3 DNA. A D gene is named only where the DNA matches it firmly. The size entry is marked missing in some rows and otherwise reads once, few, many or a size class.

D gene: TRBD2
V gene: TRBV3-1/TRBV3-2
clone size: NA
J gene: TRBJ2-3
CDR3 protein: CASSPPGLLTDTQYF
CDR3 DNA: TGTGCCAGCAGCCCACCGGGACTACTCACAGATACGCAGTATTTT

D gene: TRBD2
V gene: TRBV7-9
clone size: NA
J gene: TRBJ2-5
CDR3 protein: CASSFLAGQETQYF
CDR3 DNA: TGTGCCAGCAGCTTCCTAGCGGGACAAGAGACCCAGTACTTC

D gene: NA
V gene: TRBV27
clone size: few
J gene: TRBJ2-3
CDR3 protein: CASSLTNYYTQYF
CDR3 DNA: TGTGCCAGCAGTTTAACCAACTACTATACGCAGTATTTT

D gene: TRBD2
V gene: TRBV4-3
clone size: NA
J gene: TRBJ2-1
CDR3 protein: CASSREGNEQFF
CDR3 DNA: TGCGCCAGCAGCCGGGAGGGCAATGAGCAGTTCTTC

D gene: NA
V gene: TRBV6-5
clone size: NA
J gene: TRBJ1-5
CDR3 protein: CASSSDRIGPQHF
CDR3 DNA: TGTGCCAGCAGTTCTGACAGGATCGGGCCCCAGCATTTT

D gene: NA
V gene: TRBV7-6
clone size: NA
J gene: TRBJ2-1
CDR3 protein: CASSPPSGGIPNEQFF
CDR3 DNA: TGTGCCAGCAGCCCACCTTCCGGAGGCATTCCAAATGAGCAGTTCTTC

D gene: TRBD2
V gene: TRBV5-1
clone size: many
J gene: TRBJ2-3
CDR3 protein: CASGLASRTDTQYF
CDR3 DNA: TGCGCCAGCGGACTAGCCAGCCGCACAGATACGCAGTATTTT

D gene: NA
V gene: TRBV9
clone size: NA
J gene: TRBJ1-1
CDR3 protein: CASSVVTEGTEAFF
CDR3 DNA: TGTGCCAGCAGCGTAGTGACCGAGGGCACTGAAGCTTTCTTT

D gene: TRBD1
V gene: TRBV5-1
clone size: NA
J gene: TRBJ2-5
CDR3 protein: CASSIYRGTETQYF
CDR3 DNA: TGCGCCAGCAGCATATACAGGGGTACAGAGACCCAGTACTTC

D gene: NA
V gene: TRBV3-1/TRBV3-2
clone size: NA
J gene: TRBJ2-7
CDR3 protein: CASSQDSYEQYF
CDR3 DNA: TGTGCCAGCAGCCAAGACAGCTACGAGCAGTACTTC

D gene: TRBD1
V gene: TRBV9
clone size: NA
J gene: TRBJ2-2
CDR3 protein: CASSDNPRTGSSPTNTGELFF
CDR3 DNA: TGTGCCAGCAGCGACAACCCACGGACAGGCTCGTCGCCTACGAACACCGGGGAGCTGTTTTTT

D gene: NA
V gene: TRBV6-1
clone size: NA
J gene: TRBJ2-3
CDR3 protein: CASSEKGDAYTDTQYF
CDR3 DNA: TGTGCCAGCAGTGAAAAAGGAGATGCTTACACAGATACGCAGTATTTT

D gene: TRBD1
V gene: TRBV6-5
clone size: NA
J gene: TRBJ1-2
CDR3 protein: CASSTGGAGYGYTF
CDR3 DNA: TGTGCCAGCAGTACAGGGGGCGCCGGCTATGGCTACACCTTC

D gene: TRBD2
V gene: TRBV27
clone size: NA
J gene: TRBJ2-1
CDR3 protein: CASSLRASGLNEQFF
CDR3 DNA: TGTGCCAGCAGTTTAAGGGCTAGCGGGCTAAATGAGCAGTTCTTC

D gene: NA
V gene: TRBV19
clone size: NA
J gene: TRBJ1-5
CDR3 protein: CASSTPVSNQPQHF
CDR3 DNA: TGTGCCAGTAGTACACCGGTAAGCAATCAGCCCCAGCATTTT

D gene: TRBD2
V gene: TRBV30
clone size: NA
J gene: TRBJ2-1
CDR3 protein: CAWSVRWTSISYNEQFF
CDR3 DNA: TGTGCCTGGAGTGTAAGGTGGACTAGCATATCCTACAATGAGCAGTTCTTC

D gene: NA
V gene: TRBV19
clone size: NA
J gene: TRBJ1-4
CDR3 protein: CASSLPSGTRNEKLFF
CDR3 DNA: TGTGCCAGTAGTCTACCCTCCGGGACAAGGAATGAAAAACTGTTTTTT

D gene: TRBD1
V gene: TRBV7-8
clone size: NA
J gene: TRBJ1-1
CDR3 protein: CASSRRDRVPEAFF
CDR3 DNA: TGTGCCAGCAGCAGACGGGACAGGGTTCCTGAAGCTTTCTTT

D gene: TRBD1
V gene: TRBV19
clone size: once
J gene: TRBJ1-1
CDR3 protein: CASSPDRALLKAFF
CDR3 DNA: TGTGCCAGTAGCCCGGACAGGGCCCTCCTAAAAGCTTTCTTT

D gene: TRBD1
V gene: TRBV14
clone size: NA
J gene: TRBJ2-5
CDR3 protein: CASSQVVRGQETQYF
CDR3 DNA: TGTGCCAGCAGCCAAGTGGTCAGGGGGCAAGAGACCCAGTACTTC

D gene: NA
V gene: TRBV28
clone size: NA
J gene: TRBJ1-2
CDR3 protein: CASSATGLTGYTF
CDR3 DNA: TGTGCCAGCAGTGCCACAGGGTTGACCGGCTACACCTTC

D gene: NA
V gene: TRBV30
clone size: NA
J gene: TRBJ1-5
CDR3 protein: CAWSVSTSNQPQHF
CDR3 DNA: TGTGCCTGGAGTGTATCCACAAGCAATCAGCCCCAGCATTTT

D gene: TRBD1
V gene: TRBV6-5
clone size: NA
J gene: TRBJ1-2
CDR3 protein: CASRPGGQDNGYTF
CDR3 DNA: TGTGCCAGCAGACCAGGGGGACAGGATAATGGCTACACCTTC

D gene: TRBD2
V gene: TRBV9
clone size: NA
J gene: TRBJ2-3
CDR3 protein: CASSGSGSADTQYF
CDR3 DNA: TGTGCCAGCAGCGGTAGCGGGAGTGCTGATACGCAGTATTTT

D gene: NA
V gene: TRBV27
clone size: NA
J gene: TRBJ2-3
CDR3 protein: CASSSSRLTDTQYF
CDR3 DNA: TGTGCCAGCAGTTCCTCCCGACTCACAGATACGCAGTATTTT

D gene: NA
V gene: TRBV18
clone size: NA
J gene: TRBJ1-1
CDR3 protein: CASSWTRDPGGEAFF
CDR3 DNA: TGTGCCAGCTCGTGGACGCGGGACCCCGGGGGTGAAGCTTTCTTT

D gene: NA
V gene: TRBV7-9
clone size: NA
J gene: TRBJ2-7
CDR3 protein: CASGQGQVISEQYF
CDR3 DNA: TGTGCCAGCGGCCAGGGACAAGTCATCTCCGAGCAGTACTTC

D gene: TRBD1
V gene: TRBV6-5
clone size: NA
J gene: TRBJ1-4
CDR3 protein: CASSTGKKLFF
CDR3 DNA: TGTGCCAGTTCGACAGGGAAAAAACTGTTTTTT

D gene: TRBD2
V gene: TRBV30
clone size: once
J gene: TRBJ2-5
CDR3 protein: CAWRAGTSGTETQYF
CDR3 DNA: TGTGCCTGGAGGGCCGGGACTAGCGGGACAGAGACCCAGTACTTC

D gene: NA
V gene: TRBV6-1
clone size: NA
J gene: TRBJ2-5
CDR3 protein: CASSEDPGLAETQYF
CDR3 DNA: TGTGCCAGCAGTGAAGATCCAGGGTTAGCAGAGACCCAGTACTTC

D gene: NA
V gene: TRBV10-3
clone size: NA
J gene: TRBJ1-3
CDR3 protein: CAISDEFRDRSGNTIYF
CDR3 DNA: TGTGCCATCAGTGACGAATTCAGGGATCGCTCTGGAAACACCATATATTTT

D gene: TRBD2
V gene: TRBV29-1
clone size: NA
J gene: TRBJ2-1
CDR3 protein: CSVGLAGPYNEQFF
CDR3 DNA: TGCAGCGTAGGACTAGCGGGACCCTACAATGAGCAGTTCTTC

D gene: TRBD2
V gene: TRBV7-2
clone size: once
J gene: TRBJ2-3
CDR3 protein: CASSFGGGRLYTQYF
CDR3 DNA: TGTGCCAGCAGCTTTGGGGGAGGGCGCCTTTATACGCAGTATTTT

D gene: NA
V gene: TRBV7-9
clone size: NA
J gene: TRBJ1-5
CDR3 protein: CASSLGGGVGQPQHF
CDR3 DNA: TGTGCCAGCAGCTTAGGAGGGGGAGTAGGTCAGCCCCAGCATTTT

D gene: TRBD2
V gene: TRBV11-2
clone size: NA
J gene: TRBJ2-5
CDR3 protein: CASSPTSGRIGETQYF
CDR3 DNA: TGTGCCAGCAGCCCCACTAGCGGGAGGATCGGAGAGACCCAGTACTTC

D gene: TRBD1
V gene: TRBV29-1
clone size: NA
J gene: TRBJ1-2
CDR3 protein: CSVVGGTGGAGGYTF
CDR3 DNA: TGCAGCGTTGTGGGGGGAACAGGGGGCGCGGGAGGCTACACCTTC

D gene: TRBD1
V gene: TRBV30
clone size: NA
J gene: TRBJ2-3
CDR3 protein: CAWSLGTVSTDTQYF
CDR3 DNA: TGTGCCTGGAGTCTGGGGACAGTCAGCACAGATACGCAGTATTTT

D gene: NA
V gene: TRBV28
clone size: once
J gene: TRBJ2-7
CDR3 protein: CASSFPDSRSYEQYF
CDR3 DNA: TGTGCCAGCAGTTTCCCGGACAGCCGCTCCTACGAGCAGTACTTC

D gene: NA
V gene: TRBV18
clone size: few
J gene: TRBJ1-5
CDR3 protein: CASSRTGDEGQPQHF
CDR3 DNA: TGTGCCAGCTCTCGCACGGGGGATGAGGGTCAGCCCCAGCATTTT

D gene: TRBD2
V gene: TRBV5-1
clone size: NA
J gene: TRBJ2-1
CDR3 protein: CASSLDLGWGSGYNEQFF
CDR3 DNA: TGCGCCAGCAGCTTGGACTTGGGGTGGGGTAGCGGGTACAATGAGCAGTTCTTC

D gene: NA
V gene: TRBV4-1
clone size: once
J gene: TRBJ2-1
CDR3 protein: CASSQESPSLGGEQFF
CDR3 DNA: TGCGCCAGCAGCCAAGAATCGCCTAGCTTAGGGGGTGAGCAGTTCTTC